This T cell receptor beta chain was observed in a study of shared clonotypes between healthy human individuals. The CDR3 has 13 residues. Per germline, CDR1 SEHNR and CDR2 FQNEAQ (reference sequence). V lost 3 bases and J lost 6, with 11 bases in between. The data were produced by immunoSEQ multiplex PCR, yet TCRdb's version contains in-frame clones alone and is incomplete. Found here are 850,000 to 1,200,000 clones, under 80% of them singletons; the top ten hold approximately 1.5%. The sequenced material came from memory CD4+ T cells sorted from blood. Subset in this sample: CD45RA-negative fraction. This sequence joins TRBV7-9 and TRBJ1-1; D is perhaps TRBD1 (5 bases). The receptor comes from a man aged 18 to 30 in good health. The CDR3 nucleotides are TGTGCCAGCAGCTTCGGGGGAGGCGCTGAAGCTTTCTTT. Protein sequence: CASSFGGGAEAFF.